This T cell receptor beta chain originates from a study of T cells in Graves' hyperthyroidism and ophthalmopathy. Study results and caveats: By a 13 V-J model, ophthalmopathy was set apart from stable hyperthyroidism.

Germline trimming cut 2 bases from V and 6 bases from J; bases unmatched to any gene: 9. Germline values: CDR1 MNHNS, CDR2 SASEGT. This CDR3 has 15 amino acids. The patients, who ranged from 18 to 65 in age, presented with newly diagnosed hyperthyroidism lasting under 2 months. It was uncontrolled infection, other autoimmune disease, pregnancy or lactation that excluded patients. Together with thyroid ultrasound, orbital computed tomography, serum thyroxine and TRAb, clinical symptoms were used for diagnoses. This clonotype turned up a few times. Its specificity is unknown. From RNA transcripts, TCR beta CDR3 regions were amplified. HTBI primers drove first-round RT-PCR of the TCR CDR3. In TCRdb, the multiplex PCR reads were re-called with MiXCR into one record per CDR3 protein. The sample includes fewer than 800,000 distinct CDR3 sequences, roughly 17% of them seen just once.

The clonotype originates from a man aged 18 to 30 with Graves' hyperthyroidism. Sequencing was performed on blood. V and J are TRBV6-1 and TRBJ2-7, with 8 positions matching TRBD1. The CDR3: CASSELTGAFGEQYF. The CDR3 region has the DNA TGTGCCAGCAGTGAACTGACAGGGGCGTTTGGCGAGCAGTACTTC.